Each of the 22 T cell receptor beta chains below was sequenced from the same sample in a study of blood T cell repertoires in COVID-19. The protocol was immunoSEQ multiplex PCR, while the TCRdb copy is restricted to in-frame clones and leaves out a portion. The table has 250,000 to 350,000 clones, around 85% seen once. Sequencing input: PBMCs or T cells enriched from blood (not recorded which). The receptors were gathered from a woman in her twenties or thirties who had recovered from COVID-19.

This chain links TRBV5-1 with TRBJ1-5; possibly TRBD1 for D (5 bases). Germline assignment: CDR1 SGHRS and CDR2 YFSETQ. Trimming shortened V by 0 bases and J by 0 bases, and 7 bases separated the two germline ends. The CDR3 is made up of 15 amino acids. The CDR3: CASSLAGVSNQPQHF. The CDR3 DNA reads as TGCGCCAGCAGCTTGGCGGGGGTTAGCAATCAGCCCCAGCATTTT.

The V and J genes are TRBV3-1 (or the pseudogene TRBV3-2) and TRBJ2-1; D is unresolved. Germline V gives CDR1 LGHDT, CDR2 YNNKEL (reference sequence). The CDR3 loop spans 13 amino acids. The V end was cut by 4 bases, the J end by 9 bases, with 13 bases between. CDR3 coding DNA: TGTGCCAGCAGCCCCCAAATGTACGGTGAGCAGTTCTTC. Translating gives CASSPQMYGEQFF.

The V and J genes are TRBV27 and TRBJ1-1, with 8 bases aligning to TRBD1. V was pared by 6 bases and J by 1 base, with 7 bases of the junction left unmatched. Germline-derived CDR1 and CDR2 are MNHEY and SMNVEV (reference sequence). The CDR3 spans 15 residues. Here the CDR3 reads CASRPDRGKNTEAFF. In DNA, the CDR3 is TGTGCCAGCAGGCCTGACAGGGGTAAGAACACTGAAGCTTTCTTT.

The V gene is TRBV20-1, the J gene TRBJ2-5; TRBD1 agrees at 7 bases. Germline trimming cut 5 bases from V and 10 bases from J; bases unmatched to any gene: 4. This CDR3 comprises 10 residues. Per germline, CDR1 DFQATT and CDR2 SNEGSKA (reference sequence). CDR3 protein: CSAWQGVQYF. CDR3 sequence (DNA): TGCAGTGCTTGGCAGGGGGTCCAGTACTTC.

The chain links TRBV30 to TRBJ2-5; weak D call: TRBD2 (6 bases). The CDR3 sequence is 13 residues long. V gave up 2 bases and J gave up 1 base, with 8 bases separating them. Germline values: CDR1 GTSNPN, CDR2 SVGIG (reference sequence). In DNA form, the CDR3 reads TGTGCCTGGAGTTTCGGGGGCCAAGAGACCCAGTACTTC. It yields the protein CAWSFGGQETQYF.

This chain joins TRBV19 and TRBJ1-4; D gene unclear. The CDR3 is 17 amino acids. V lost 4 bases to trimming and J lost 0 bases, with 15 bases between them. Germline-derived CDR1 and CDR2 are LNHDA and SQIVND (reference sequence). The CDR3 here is CASSRRATVSTNEKLFF. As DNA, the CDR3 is TGTGCCAGTAGTAGGAGGGCGACGGTCTCAACTAATGAAAAACTGTTTTTT.

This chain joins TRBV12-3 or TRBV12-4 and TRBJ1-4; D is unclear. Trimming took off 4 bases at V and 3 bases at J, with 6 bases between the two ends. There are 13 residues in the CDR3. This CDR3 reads CASSYGANEKLFF. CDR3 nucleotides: TGTGCCAGCAGTTATGGAGCTAATGAAAAACTGTTTTTT.

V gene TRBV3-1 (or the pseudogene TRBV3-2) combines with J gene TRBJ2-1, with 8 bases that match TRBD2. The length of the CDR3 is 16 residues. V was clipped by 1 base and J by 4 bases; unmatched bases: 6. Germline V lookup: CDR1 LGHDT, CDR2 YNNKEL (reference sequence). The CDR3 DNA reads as TGTGCCAGCAGCCAAGCCGGGCCGGGAGGGTACAATGAGCAGTTCTTC. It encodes CASSQAGPGGYNEQFF.

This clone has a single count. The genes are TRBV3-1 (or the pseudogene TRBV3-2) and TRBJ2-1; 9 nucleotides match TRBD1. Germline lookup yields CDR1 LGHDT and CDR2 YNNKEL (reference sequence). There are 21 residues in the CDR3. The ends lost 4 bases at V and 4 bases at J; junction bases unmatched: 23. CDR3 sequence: CASSPAGLQGARKAQYNEQFF. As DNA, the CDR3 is TGTGCCAGCAGCCCCGCTGGCTTACAGGGGGCGCGAAAGGCCCAATACAATGAGCAGTTCTTC.

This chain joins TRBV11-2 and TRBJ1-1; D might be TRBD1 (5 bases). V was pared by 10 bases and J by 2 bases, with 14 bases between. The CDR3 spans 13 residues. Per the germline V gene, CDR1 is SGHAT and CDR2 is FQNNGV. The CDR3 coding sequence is TGTGCCACCAGGTACGGGGGAAACACTGAAGCTTTCTTT. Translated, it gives CATRYGGNTEAFF.

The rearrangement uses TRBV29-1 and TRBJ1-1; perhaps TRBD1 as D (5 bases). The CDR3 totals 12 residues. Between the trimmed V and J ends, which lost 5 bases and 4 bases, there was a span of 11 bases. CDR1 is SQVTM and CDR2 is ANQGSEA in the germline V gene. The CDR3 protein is CSVWGRRTEAFF. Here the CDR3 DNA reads TGCAGCGTTTGGGGGAGGCGCACTGAAGCTTTCTTT.

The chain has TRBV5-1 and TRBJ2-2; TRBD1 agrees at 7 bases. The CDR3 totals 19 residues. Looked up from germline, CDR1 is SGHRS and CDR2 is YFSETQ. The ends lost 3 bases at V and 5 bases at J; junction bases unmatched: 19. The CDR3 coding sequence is TGCGCCAGCAGCTCCGAACCCCCACAGGGGTTCGGTATAACCGGGGAGCTGTTTTTT. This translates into CASSSEPPQGFGITGELFF. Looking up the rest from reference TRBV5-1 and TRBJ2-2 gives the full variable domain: KAGVTQTPRYLIKTRGQQVTLSCSPISGHRSVSWYQQTPGQGLQFLFEYFSETQRNKGNFPGRFSGRQFSNSRSEMNVSTLELGDSALYLCASSSEPPQGFGITGELFFGEGSRLTVL.

CDR3 DNA: TGTGCCAGTGGACTAGCGGGGGCCGGGGAGCTGTTTTTT. It codes for CASGLAGAGELFF. The chain couples TRBV10-3 to TRBJ2-2; 13 bases map to TRBD2. The CDR3 is 13 residues long. Germline trimming cut 10 bases from V and 6 bases from J; bases unmatched to any gene: 2. CDR1 ENHRY and CDR2 SYGVKD come from the germline V gene.

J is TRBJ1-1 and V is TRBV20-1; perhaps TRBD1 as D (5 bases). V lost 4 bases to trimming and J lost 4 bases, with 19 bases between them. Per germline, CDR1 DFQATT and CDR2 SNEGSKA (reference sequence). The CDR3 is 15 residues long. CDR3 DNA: TGCAGTGCTAATGACCCTTCCGGGGGGGGCACTGAAGCTTTCTTT. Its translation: CSANDPSGGGTEAFF.

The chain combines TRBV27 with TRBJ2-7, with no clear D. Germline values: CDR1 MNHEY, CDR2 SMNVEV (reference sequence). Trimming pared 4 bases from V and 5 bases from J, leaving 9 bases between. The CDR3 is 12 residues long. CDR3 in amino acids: CASSSKSDEQYF. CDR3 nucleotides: TGTGCCAGCAGTTCCAAGAGCGACGAGCAGTACTTC.

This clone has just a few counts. The CDR3 coding sequence is TGTGCCAGCAGCCCCCAGTCCGGAGACAGGGCCTCCTACAATGAGCAGTTCTTC. Amino acid sequence: CASSPQSGDRASYNEQFF. This chain joins TRBV7-9 and TRBJ2-1; 7 bases map to TRBD1. The V gene's germline CDR1 is SEHNR and CDR2 FQNEAQ (reference sequence). V gave up 5 bases and J gave up 0 bases; unmatched junction bases: 13. This CDR3 is built from 18 residues.

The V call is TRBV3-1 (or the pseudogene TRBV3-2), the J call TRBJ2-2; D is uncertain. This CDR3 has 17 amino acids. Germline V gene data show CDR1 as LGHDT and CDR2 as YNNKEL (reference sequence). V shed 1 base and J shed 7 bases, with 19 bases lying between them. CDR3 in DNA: TGTGCCAGCAGCCAAGTTCCTCCGACACCGGCCGGCGGGGAGCTGTTTTTT. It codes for CASSQVPPTPAGGELFF.

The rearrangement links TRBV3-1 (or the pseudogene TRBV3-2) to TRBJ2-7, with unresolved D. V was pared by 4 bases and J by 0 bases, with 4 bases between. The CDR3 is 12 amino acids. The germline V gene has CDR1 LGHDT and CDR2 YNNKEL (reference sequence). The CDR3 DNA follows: TGTGCCAGCAGCCTTAGCTCCTACGAGCAGTACTTC. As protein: CASSLSSYEQYF.

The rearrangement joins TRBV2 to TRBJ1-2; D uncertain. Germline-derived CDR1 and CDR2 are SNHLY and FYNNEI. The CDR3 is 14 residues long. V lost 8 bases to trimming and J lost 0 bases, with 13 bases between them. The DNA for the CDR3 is TGTGCCAGCTTCACAGAGAAAACTAACTATGGCTACACCTTC. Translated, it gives CASFTEKTNYGYTF.

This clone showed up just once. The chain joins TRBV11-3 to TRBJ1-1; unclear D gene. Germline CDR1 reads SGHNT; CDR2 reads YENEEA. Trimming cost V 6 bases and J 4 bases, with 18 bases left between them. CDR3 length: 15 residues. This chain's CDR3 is CASRYNRGYTTEAFF. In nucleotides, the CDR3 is TGTGCCAGCAGATACAACCGAGGGTATACCACTGAAGCTTTCTTT.

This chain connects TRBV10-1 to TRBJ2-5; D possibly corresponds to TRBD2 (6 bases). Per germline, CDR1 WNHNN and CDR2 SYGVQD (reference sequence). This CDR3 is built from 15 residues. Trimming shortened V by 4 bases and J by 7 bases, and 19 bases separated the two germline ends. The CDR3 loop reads CASSGGIPEKATQYF. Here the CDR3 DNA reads TGCGCCAGCAGTGGCGGGATACCAGAGAAGGCGACCCAGTACTTC.

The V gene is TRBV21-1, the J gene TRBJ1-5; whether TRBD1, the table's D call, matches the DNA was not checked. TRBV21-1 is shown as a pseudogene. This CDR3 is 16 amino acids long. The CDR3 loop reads CASSPPGQGKDQPQHF. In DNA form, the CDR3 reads TGTGCCAGCAGCCCTCCGGGACAGGGTAAAGATCAGCCCCAGCATTTT.